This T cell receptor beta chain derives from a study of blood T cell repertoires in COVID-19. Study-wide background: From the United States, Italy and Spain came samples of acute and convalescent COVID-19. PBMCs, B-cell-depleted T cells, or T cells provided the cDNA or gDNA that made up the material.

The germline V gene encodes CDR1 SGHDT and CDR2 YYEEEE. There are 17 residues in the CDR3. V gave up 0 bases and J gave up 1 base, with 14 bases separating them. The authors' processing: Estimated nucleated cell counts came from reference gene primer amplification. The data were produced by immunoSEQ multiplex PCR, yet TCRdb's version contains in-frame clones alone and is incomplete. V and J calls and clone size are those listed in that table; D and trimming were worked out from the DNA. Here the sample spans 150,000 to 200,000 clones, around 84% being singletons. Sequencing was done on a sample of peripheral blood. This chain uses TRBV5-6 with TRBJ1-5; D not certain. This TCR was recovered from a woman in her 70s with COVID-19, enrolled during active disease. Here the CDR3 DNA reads TGTGCCAGCAGCTTGGATCGGGGAGCTTCGAGCAATCAGCCCCAGCATTTT. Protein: CASSLDRGASSNQPQHF.